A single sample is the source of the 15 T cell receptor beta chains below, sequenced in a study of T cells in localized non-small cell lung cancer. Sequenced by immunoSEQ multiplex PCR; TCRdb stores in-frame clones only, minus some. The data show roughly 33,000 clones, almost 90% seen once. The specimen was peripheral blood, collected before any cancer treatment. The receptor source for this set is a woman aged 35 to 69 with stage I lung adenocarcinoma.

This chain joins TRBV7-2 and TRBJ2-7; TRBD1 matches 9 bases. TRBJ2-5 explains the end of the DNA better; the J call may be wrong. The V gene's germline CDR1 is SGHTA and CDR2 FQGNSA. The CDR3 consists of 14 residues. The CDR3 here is CASSPNRGLETQYF. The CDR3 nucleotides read TGTGCCAGCAGCCCCAACAGGGGGCTTGAGACCCAGTACTTC.

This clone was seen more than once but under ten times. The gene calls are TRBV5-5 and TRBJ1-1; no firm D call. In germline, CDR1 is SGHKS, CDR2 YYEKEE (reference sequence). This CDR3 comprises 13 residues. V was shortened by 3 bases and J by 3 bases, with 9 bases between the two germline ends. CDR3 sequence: CASSYDVDTEAFF. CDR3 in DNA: TGTGCCAGCAGCTACGACGTAGACACTGAAGCTTTCTTT.

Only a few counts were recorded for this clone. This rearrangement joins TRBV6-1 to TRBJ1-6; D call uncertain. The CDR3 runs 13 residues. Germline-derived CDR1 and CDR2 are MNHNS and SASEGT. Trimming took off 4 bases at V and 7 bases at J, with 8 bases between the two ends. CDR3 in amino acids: CASSGIPNSPLHF. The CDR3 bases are TGTGCCAGCAGTGGAATCCCAAATTCACCCCTCCACTTT.

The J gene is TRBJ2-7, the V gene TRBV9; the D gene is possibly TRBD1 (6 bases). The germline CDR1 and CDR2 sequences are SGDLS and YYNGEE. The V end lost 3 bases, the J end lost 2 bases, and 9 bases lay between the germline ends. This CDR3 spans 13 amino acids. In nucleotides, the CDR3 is TGTGCCAGCAGCGCCCCAGGGGCCTACGAGCAGTACTTC. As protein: CASSAPGAYEQYF.

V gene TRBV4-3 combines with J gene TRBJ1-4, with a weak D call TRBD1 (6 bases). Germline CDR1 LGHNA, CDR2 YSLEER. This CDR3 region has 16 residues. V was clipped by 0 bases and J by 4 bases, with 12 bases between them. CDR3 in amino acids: CASSQDAGQFNEKLFF. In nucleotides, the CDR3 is TGCGCCAGCAGCCAAGATGCGGGACAATTTAATGAAAAACTGTTTTTT.

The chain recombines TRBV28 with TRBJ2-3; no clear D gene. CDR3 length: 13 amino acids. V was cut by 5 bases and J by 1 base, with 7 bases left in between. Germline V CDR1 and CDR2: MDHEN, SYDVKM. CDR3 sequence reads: CASSQERTDTQYF. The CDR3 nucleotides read TGTGCCAGCAGTCAGGAACGCACAGATACGCAGTATTTT.

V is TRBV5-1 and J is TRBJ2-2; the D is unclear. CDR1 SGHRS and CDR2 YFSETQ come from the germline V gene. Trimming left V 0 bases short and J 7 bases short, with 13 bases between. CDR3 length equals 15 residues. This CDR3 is CASSLAGSWVGELFF. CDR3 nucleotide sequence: TGCGCCAGCAGCTTGGCCGGGTCCTGGGTCGGGGAGCTGTTTTTT.

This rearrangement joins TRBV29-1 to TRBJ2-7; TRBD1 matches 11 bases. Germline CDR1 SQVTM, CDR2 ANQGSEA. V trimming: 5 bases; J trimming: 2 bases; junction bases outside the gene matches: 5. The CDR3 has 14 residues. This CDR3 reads CSVLTGQGAYEQYF. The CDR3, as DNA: TGCAGCGTTCTCACGGGACAGGGGGCCTACGAGCAGTACTTC.

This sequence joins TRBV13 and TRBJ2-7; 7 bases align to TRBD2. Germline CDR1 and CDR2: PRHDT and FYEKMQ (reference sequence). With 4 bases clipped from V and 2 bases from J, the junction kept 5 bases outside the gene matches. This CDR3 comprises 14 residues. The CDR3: CASSSSGETYEQYF. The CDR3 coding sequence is TGTGCCAGCAGCTCCAGCGGGGAGACCTACGAGCAGTACTTC.

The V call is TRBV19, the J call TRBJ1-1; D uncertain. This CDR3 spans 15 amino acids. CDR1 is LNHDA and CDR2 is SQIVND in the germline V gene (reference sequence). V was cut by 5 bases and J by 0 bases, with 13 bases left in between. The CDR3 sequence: CASSPRLALNTEAFF. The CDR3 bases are TGTGCCAGTAGTCCCCGACTGGCCCTGAACACTGAAGCTTTCTTT.

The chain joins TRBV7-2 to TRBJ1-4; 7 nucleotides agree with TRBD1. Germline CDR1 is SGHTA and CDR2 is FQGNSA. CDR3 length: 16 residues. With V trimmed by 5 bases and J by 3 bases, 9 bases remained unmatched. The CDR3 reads CASSKRVTGANEKLFF. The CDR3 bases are TGTGCCAGCAGCAAGAGAGTAACAGGGGCTAATGAAAAACTGTTTTTT.

CDR3 in amino acids: CASSVSHGKGNEQYF. As DNA, the CDR3 is TGTGCCAGCAGCGTATCGCACGGAAAAGGGAACGAGCAGTACTTC. J is TRBJ2-7 and V is TRBV9; D unclear. CDR3 size: 15 residues. Germline V lookup: CDR1 SGDLS, CDR2 YYNGEE. Between the trimmed V and J ends, which lost 1 base and 5 bases, there was a span of 16 bases.

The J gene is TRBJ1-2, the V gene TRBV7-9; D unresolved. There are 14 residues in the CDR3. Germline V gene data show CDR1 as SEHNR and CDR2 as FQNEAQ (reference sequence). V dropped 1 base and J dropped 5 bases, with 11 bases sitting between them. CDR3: CASSLVPGTYGYTF. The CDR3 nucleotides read TGTGCCAGCAGCTTAGTTCCGGGCACGTATGGCTACACCTTC.

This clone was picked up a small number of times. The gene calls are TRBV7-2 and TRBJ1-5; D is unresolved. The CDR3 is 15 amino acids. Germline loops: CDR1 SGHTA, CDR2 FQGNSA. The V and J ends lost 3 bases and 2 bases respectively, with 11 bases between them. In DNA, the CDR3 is TGTGCCAGCAGCTTGCTGAGCAGCGGCAATCAGCCCCAGCATTTT. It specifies CASSLLSSGNQPQHF.

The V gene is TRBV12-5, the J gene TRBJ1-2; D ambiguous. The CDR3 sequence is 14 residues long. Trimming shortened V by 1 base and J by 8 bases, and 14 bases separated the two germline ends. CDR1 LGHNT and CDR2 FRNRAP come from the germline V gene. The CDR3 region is CASGLAPPTKGYTF. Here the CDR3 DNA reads TGTGCTAGTGGTTTGGCTCCCCCCACAAAAGGCTACACCTTC.